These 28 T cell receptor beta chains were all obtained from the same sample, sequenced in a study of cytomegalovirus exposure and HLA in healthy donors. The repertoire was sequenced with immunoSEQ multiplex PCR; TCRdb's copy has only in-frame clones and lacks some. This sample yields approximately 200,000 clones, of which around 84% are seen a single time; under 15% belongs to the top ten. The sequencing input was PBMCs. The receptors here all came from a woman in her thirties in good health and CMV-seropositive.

Written as DNA, the CDR3 is TGTGCCAGCAGTCTAGGGGGGGTTAACTATGGCTACACCTTC. Its translation: CASSLGGVNYGYTF. The V gene is TRBV28, the J gene TRBJ1-2; the D gene is possibly TRBD1 (6 bases). The V and J ends lost 5 bases and 1 base respectively, with 11 bases between them. Germline CDR1 and CDR2: MDHEN and SYDVKM. This CDR3 spans 14 amino acids.

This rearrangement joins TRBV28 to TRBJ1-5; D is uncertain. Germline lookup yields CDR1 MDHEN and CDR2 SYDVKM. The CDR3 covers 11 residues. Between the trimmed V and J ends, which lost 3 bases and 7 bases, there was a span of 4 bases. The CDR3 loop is CASSFSQPQHF. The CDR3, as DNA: TGTGCCAGCAGTTTTAGCCAGCCCCAGCATTTT.

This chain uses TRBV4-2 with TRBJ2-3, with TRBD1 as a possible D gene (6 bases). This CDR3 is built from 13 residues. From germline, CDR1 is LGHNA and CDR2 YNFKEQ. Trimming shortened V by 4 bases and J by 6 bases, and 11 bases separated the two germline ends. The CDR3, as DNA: TGTGCCAGCAGCCTGGGGGCGCCGGATACGCAGTATTTT. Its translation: CASSLGAPDTQYF.

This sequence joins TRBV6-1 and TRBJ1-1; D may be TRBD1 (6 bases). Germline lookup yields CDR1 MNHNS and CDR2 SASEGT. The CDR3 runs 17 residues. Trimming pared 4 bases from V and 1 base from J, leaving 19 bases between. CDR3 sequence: CASSGQGPSRRNTEAFF. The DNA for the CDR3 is TGTGCCAGCAGTGGTCAGGGGCCTTCCCGTCGGAACACTGAAGCTTTCTTT.

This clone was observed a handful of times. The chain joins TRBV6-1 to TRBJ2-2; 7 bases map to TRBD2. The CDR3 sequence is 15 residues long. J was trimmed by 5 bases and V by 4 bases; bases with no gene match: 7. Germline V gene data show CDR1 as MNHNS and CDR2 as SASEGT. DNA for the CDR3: TGTGCCAGCAGTGCCCACTTACTAGCGACCGGGGAGCTGTTTTTT. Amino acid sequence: CASSAHLLATGELFF.

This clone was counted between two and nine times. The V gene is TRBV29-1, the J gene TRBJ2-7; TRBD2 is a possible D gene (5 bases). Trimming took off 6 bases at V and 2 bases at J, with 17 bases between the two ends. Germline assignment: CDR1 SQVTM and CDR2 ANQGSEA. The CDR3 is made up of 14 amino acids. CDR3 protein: CSVNEGFPAYEQYF. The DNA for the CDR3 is TGCAGCGTAAACGAGGGCTTCCCGGCCTACGAGCAGTACTTC.

The CDR3 loop reads CASSGTGRASYEQYF. CDR3 bases: TGCGCCAGCAGCGGGACTGGCAGGGCCTCCTACGAGCAGTACTTC. V usage is TRBV5-1 and J usage is TRBJ2-7; D is possibly TRBD2 (6 bases). Germline CDR1 and CDR2: SGHRS and YFSETQ. There are 15 residues in the CDR3. Deletions cut 4 bases from V and 0 bases from J, with 14 bases between.

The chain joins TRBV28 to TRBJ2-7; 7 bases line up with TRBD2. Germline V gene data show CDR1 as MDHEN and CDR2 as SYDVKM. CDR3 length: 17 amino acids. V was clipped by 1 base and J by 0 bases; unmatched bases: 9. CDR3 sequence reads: CASSLSPVAGSSYEQYF. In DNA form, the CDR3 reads TGTGCCAGCAGTTTATCCCCGGTAGCGGGTAGCTCCTACGAGCAGTACTTC. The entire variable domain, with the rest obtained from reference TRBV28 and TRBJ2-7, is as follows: DVKVTQSSRYLVKRTGEKVFLECVQDMDHENMFWYRQDPGLGLRLIYFSYDVKMKEKGDIPEGYSVSREKKERFSLILESASTNQTSMYLCASSLSPVAGSSYEQYFGPGTRLTVT.

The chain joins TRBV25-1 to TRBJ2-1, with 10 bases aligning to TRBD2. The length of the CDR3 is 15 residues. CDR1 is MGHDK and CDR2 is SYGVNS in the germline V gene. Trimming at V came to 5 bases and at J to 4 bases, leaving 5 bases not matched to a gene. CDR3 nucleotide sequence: TGTGCCAGCAGTCCCACTAGCGGGATATACAATGAGCAGTTCTTC. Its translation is CASSPTSGIYNEQFF. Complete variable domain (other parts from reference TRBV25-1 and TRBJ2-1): EADIYQTPRYLVIGTGKKITLECSQTMGHDKMYWYQQDPGMELHLIHYSYGVNSTEKGDLSSESTVSRIRTEHFPLTLESARPSHTSQYLCASSPTSGIYNEQFFGPGTRLTVL.

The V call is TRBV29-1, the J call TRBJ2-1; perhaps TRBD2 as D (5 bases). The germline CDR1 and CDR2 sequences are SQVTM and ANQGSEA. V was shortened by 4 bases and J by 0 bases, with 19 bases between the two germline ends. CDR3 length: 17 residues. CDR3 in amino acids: CSVVGLLGRSSYNEQFF. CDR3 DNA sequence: TGCAGCGTTGTAGGACTCCTAGGGCGGAGCTCCTACAATGAGCAGTTCTTC.

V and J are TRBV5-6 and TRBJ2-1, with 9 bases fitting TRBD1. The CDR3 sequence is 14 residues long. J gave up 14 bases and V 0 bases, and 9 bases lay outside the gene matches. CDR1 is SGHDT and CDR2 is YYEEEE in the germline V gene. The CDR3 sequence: CASSLEQGAHLEFF. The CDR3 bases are TGTGCCAGCAGCTTGGAACAGGGGGCGCATTTAGAGTTCTTC. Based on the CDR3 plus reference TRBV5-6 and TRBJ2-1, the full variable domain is DAGVTQSPTHLIKTRGQQVTLRCSPKSGHDTVSWYQQALGQGPQFIFQYYEEEERQRGNFPDRFSGHQFPNYSSELNVNALLLGDSALYLCASSLEQGAHLEFFGPGTRLTVL.

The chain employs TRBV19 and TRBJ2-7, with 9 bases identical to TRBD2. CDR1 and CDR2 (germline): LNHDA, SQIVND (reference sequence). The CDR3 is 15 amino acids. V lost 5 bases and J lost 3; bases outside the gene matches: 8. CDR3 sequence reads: CASSALAGDRYEQYF. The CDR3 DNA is TGTGCCAGTAGTGCTTTAGCGGGGGACCGCTACGAGCAGTACTTC.

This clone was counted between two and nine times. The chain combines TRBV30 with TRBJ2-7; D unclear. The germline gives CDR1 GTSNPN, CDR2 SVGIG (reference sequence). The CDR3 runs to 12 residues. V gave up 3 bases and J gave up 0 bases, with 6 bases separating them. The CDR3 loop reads CAWSRSSYEQYF. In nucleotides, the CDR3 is TGTGCCTGGAGCCGTTCCTCCTACGAGCAGTACTTC.

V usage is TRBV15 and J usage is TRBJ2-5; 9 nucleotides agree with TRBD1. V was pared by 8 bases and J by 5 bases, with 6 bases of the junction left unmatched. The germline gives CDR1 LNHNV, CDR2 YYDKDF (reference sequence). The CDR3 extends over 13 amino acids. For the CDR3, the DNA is TGTGCCACCGGGACAGGGTGGATGGAGACCCAGTACTTC. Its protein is CATGTGWMETQYF.

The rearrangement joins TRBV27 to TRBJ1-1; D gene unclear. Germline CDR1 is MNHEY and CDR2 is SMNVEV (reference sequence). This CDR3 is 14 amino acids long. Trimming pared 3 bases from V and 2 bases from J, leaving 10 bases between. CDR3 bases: TGTGCCAGCAGTTTTATAGACATTAACACTGAAGCTTTCTTT. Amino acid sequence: CASSFIDINTEAFF.

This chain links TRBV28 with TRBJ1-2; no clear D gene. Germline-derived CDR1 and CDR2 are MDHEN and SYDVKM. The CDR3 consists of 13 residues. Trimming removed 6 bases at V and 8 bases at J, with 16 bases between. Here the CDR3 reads CASRITTLEGYTF. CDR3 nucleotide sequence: TGTGCCAGCAGGATAACTACCTTGGAGGGCTACACCTTC.

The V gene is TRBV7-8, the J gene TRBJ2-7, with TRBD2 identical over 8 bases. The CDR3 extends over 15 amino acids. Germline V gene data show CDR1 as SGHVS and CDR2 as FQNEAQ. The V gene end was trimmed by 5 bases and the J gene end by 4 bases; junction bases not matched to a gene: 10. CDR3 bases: TGTGCCAGCAGCCTTAGAGGACTAGCTGGGTACGAGCAGTACTTC. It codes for CASSLRGLAGYEQYF.

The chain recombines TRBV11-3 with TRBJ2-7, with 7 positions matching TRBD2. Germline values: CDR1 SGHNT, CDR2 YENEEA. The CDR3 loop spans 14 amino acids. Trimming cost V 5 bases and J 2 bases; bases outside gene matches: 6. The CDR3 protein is CASSPRSGTYEQYF. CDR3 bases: TGTGCCAGCAGCCCACGAAGCGGGACCTACGAGCAGTACTTC.

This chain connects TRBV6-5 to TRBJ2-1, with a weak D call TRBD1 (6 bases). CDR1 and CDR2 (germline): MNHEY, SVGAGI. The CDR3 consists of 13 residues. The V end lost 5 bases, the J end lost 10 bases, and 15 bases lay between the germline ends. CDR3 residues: CASSSRRGGEQFF. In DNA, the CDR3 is TGTGCCAGCAGTAGTCGCAGGGGCGGCGAGCAGTTCTTC.

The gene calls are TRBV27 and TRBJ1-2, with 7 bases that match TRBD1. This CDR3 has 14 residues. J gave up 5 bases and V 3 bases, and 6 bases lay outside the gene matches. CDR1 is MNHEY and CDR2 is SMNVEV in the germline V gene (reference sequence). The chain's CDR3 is CASSFSSTGYGYTF. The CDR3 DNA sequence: TGTGCCAGCAGTTTTTCCTCGACAGGGTATGGCTACACCTTC.

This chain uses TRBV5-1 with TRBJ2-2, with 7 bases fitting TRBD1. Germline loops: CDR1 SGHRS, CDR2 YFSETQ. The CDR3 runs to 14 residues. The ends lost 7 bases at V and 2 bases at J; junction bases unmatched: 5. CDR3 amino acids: CASGRDSNTGELFF. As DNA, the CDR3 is TGCGCCAGCGGCCGGGACAGTAACACCGGGGAGCTGTTTTTT.

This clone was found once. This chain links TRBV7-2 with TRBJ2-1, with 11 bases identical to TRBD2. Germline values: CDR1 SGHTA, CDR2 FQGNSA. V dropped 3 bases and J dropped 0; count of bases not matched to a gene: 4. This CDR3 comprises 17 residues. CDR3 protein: CASSLSSGRASYNEQFF. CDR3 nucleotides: TGTGCCAGCAGCTTGAGTAGCGGGAGGGCCTCCTACAATGAGCAGTTCTTC.

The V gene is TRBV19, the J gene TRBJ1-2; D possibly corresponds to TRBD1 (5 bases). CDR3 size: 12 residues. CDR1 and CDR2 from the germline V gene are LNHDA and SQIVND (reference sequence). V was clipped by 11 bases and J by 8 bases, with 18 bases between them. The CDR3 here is CAAGRLQEGYTF. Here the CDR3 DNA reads TGTGCCGCGGGGCGGCTTCAGGAGGGCTACACCTTC. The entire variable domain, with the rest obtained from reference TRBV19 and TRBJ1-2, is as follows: DGGITQSPKYLFRKEGQNVTLSCEQNLNHDAMYWYRQDPGQGLRLIYYSQIVNDFQKGDIAEGYSVSREKKESFPLTVTSAQKNPTAFYLCAAGRLQEGYTFGSGTRLTVV.

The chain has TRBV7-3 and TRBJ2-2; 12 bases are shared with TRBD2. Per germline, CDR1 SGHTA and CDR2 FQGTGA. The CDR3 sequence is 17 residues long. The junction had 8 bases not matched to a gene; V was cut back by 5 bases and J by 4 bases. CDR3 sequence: CASSPTRGLAGTGELFF. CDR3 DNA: TGTGCCAGCAGCCCCACACGGGGACTAGCGGGCACCGGGGAGCTGTTTTTT.

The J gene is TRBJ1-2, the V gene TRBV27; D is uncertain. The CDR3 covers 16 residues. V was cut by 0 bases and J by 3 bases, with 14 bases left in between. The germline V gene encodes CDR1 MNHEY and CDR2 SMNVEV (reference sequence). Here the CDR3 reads CASSLSTVNVHYGYTF. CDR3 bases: TGTGCCAGCAGTTTATCCACAGTGAACGTTCACTATGGCTACACCTTC.

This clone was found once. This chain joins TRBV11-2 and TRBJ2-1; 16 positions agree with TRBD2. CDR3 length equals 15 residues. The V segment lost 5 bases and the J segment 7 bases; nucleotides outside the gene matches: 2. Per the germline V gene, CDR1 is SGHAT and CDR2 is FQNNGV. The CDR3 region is CASSRGLAGGNEQFF. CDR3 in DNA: TGTGCCAGCAGCCGGGGACTAGCGGGAGGGAATGAGCAGTTCTTC.

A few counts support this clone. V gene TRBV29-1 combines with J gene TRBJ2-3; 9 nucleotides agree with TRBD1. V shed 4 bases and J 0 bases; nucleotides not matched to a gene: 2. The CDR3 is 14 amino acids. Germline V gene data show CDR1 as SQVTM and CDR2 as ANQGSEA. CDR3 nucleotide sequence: TGCAGCGTTGTTGGGACAGGGAGCACAGATACGCAGTATTTT. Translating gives CSVVGTGSTDTQYF.

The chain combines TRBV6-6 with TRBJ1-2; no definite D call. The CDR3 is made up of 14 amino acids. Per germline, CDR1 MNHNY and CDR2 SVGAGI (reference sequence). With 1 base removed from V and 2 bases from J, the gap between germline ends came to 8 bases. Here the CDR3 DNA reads TGTGCCAGCAGTTACTATCCACAGAACTATGGCTACACCTTC. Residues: CASSYYPQNYGYTF.